Following are 24 T cell receptor beta chains from one sample sequenced in a study of T cells after yellow fever vaccination. TCRdb processed the 5' RACE reads anew with MiXCR; each CDR3 protein has one entry. The top ten hold just under 2.5% of the sample, which has approximately 110,000 distinct CDR3 sequences, 6% to 8% seen once. The specimen comprised CD4+ T cells sorted from PBMCs, sampled 9 to 10 days after the first yellow fever vaccination. These receptors were obtained from a man aged 18-30 years who received the YFV17D yellow fever vaccine.

This clonotype was detected ten times or more. The J gene is TRBJ2-3, the V gene TRBV21-1; the listed D gene, TRBD1, was not tested against the DNA. TRBV21-1 is listed as a pseudogene. The CDR3 spans 14 residues. The chain's CDR3 is CARGDKGPTDTQYF. CDR3 in DNA: TGTGCCAGGGGGGACAAAGGACCGACAGATACGCAGTATTTT.

Ten or more counts support this clonotype. CDR3 bases: TGCGCCAGCAGCCAAAATCCGGGGGGGCAAGAGACCCAGTACTTC. Translation: CASSQNPGGQETQYF. The V gene is TRBV4-3, the J gene TRBJ2-5, with 8 nucleotides matching TRBD2. Germline CDR1 LGHNA, CDR2 YSLEER. V was clipped by 2 bases and J by 2 bases; unmatched bases: 4. The CDR3 has 15 residues.

This clonotype has a handful of counts. This chain connects TRBV6-5 to TRBJ1-6; a possible D gene is TRBD1 (6 bases). Germline CDR1 MNHEY, CDR2 SVGAGI. The V and J ends lost 2 bases and 10 bases respectively, with 15 bases between them. This CDR3 contains 15 residues. The CDR3 DNA reads as TGTGCCAGCAGTTACCGCCGGGACACCGAATCACCCCTCCACTTT. It is translated as CASSYRRDTESPLHF.

This clonotype was counted many times. The rearrangement uses TRBV7-9 and TRBJ2-2; D may match TRBD1 or TRBD2 (5 bases each). The germline gives CDR1 SEHNR, CDR2 FQNEAQ (reference sequence). There are 16 residues in the CDR3. Trimming removed 2 bases from V and 2 bases from J, with 12 bases in between. The CDR3 nucleotides are TGTGCCAGCAGCTTAACTTTCGGGGCTAACACCGGGGAGCTGTTTTTT. Its protein is CASSLTFGANTGELFF.

This clonotype was found many times. The DNA for the CDR3 is TGTGCCAGCTCACCGGCGGACAGGCTCTATGGCTACACCTTC. It specifies CASSPADRLYGYTF. The chain carries TRBV18 and TRBJ1-2; TRBD1 agrees at 7 bases. The trim removed 3 bases at V and 4 bases at J, leaving 5 bases unmatched. The CDR3 extends over 14 amino acids. Per the germline V gene, CDR1 is KGHSH and CDR2 is LQKENI. The complete variable domain, with remaining parts taken from reference TRBV18 and TRBJ1-2, reads NAGVMQNPRHLVRRRGQEARLRCSPMKGHSHVYWYRQLPEEGLKFMVYLQKENIIDESGMPKERFSAEFPKEGPSILRIQQVVRGDSAAYFCASSPADRLYGYTFGSGTRLTVV.

This clonotype was seen many times. This chain connects TRBV12-3 or TRBV12-4 to TRBJ2-3; D call uncertain. CDR3 size: 15 residues. V lost 3 bases to trimming and J lost 0 bases, with 10 bases between them. The CDR3 region is CASSLLISSTDTQYF. CDR3 nucleotide sequence: TGTGCCAGCAGTTTGCTAATCTCTAGCACAGATACGCAGTATTTT.

This clonotype was observed many times. The rearrangement joins TRBV6-5 to TRBJ2-7, with D perhaps matching TRBD2 (5 bases). The CDR3 length is 12 residues. Trimming shortened V by 0 bases and J by 6 bases, and 6 bases separated the two germline ends. Germline V gene lookup returns CDR1 MNHEY and CDR2 SVGAGI. The CDR3 sequence: CASSYSSGEQYF. In DNA form, the CDR3 reads TGTGCCAGCAGTTACTCCAGCGGCGAGCAGTACTTC.

A word on this clonotype: A much bigger clone sits one base away, suggesting this may be a read error. The chain has TRBV12-3 or TRBV12-4 and TRBJ2-6, with a possible D match to TRBD1 (5 bases). The CDR3 is 15 residues long. The CDR3 bases are TGTTCCAGCAGTTTGGGGCGTGCTGGGGCCAACGTCCTGACTTTC. Translating it yields CSSSLGRAGANVLTF.

Only one count was recorded for this clonotype. One junction end disagrees with the germline gene, perhaps due to a read error. V usage is TRBV10-2 and J usage is TRBJ2-3; no reliable D call. Germline CDR1 WSHSY, CDR2 SAAADI. The CDR3 spans 13 residues. The CDR3 nucleotides are TGCGCCAGCAGTGACATTGGCACCGATACGCATTATTTT. Amino acids: CASSDIGTDTHYF.

This clonotype was counted at least ten times. The chain employs TRBV7-2 and TRBJ2-1, with D possibly TRBD2 on 7 matching bases. The ends were cut back, 1 base at V and 6 bases at J, with 19 bases in the middle. Germline V gives CDR1 SGHTA, CDR2 FQGNSA. This CDR3 has 17 amino acids. The CDR3: CASSLVGAGEGRNEQFF. The CDR3 DNA is TGTGCCAGCAGCTTAGTAGGGGCAGGGGAGGGTCGCAATGAGCAGTTCTTC.

This clonotype was observed at least ten times. The chain recombines TRBV6-1 with TRBJ2-3; D is undetermined. V was shortened by 3 bases and J by 11 bases, with 18 bases between the two germline ends. The germline V gene encodes CDR1 MNHNS and CDR2 SASEGT. The CDR3 is made up of 14 amino acids. The CDR3 nucleotides read TGTGCCAGCAGTGATAATACCAGGCAGGATGGGCAGTATTTT. Its translation is CASSDNTRQDGQYF.

This clonotype was recorded at least ten times. The chain couples TRBV28 to TRBJ2-2, with D possibly being TRBD2 (5 bases). The length of the CDR3 is 14 residues. Trimming left V 6 bases short and J 4 bases short, with 12 bases between. The germline gives CDR1 MDHEN, CDR2 SYDVKM. The CDR3 here is CASSPQRATGELFF. The CDR3 DNA is TGTGCCAGCAGCCCACAGAGGGCCACCGGGGAGCTGTTTTTT.

The sample holds a few counts of this clonotype. The J gene is TRBJ2-2, the V gene TRBV7-8; 8 bases fit TRBD1. The CDR3 contains 15 residues. Germline V gene sequence: CDR1 SGHVS, CDR2 FQNEAQ. V lost 5 bases, J lost 4 bases, and 6 bases stayed unmatched. CDR3 coding DNA: TGTGCCAGCAGCCCGTGGACAGGGAGCACCGGGGAGCTGTTTTTT. It encodes CASSPWTGSTGELFF.

At least ten counts were recorded for this clonotype. The chain couples TRBV12-3 or TRBV12-4 to TRBJ1-1; D may be TRBD1 (5 bases). Trimming left V 3 bases short and J 0 bases short, with 8 bases between. This CDR3 is 14 amino acids long. CDR3: CASSFYRMNTEAFF. The CDR3 bases are TGTGCCAGCAGTTTTTACAGGATGAACACTGAAGCTTTCTTT.

This clonotype occurred many times. This rearrangement joins TRBV12-3 or TRBV12-4 to TRBJ2-1, with a weak D call TRBD1 (5 bases). The germline V and J ends were trimmed by 5 bases and 2 bases, with 16 bases remaining between them. The CDR3 is 16 amino acids. This CDR3 reads CASSPTGQLTYNEQFF. The CDR3 bases are TGTGCCAGCAGTCCTACAGGCCAATTAACCTACAATGAGCAGTTCTTC.

This clonotype was picked up many times. This rearrangement joins TRBV24-1 to TRBJ2-1; the match to TRBD2 covers 8 bases. With 2 bases clipped from V and 5 bases from J, the junction kept 7 bases outside the gene matches. Per the germline V gene, CDR1 is KGHDR and CDR2 is SFDVKD. The CDR3 sequence is 16 residues long. Here the CDR3 DNA reads TGTGCCACCAGTGATTCAGTAGCGGGGAGCCACAATGAGCAGTTCTTC. It is translated as CATSDSVAGSHNEQFF.

The sample holds many counts of this clonotype. V usage is TRBV15 and J usage is TRBJ2-3; possible D gene TRBD1, 5 bases. V was shortened by 3 bases and J by 2 bases, with 12 bases between the two germline ends. The CDR3 covers 15 residues. The germline CDR1 and CDR2 sequences are LNHNV and YYDKDF (reference sequence). CDR3 coding DNA: TGTGCCACCAGCAGTCCGGAAGGGGCCACAGATACGCAGTATTTT. Translation: CATSSPEGATDTQYF.

This clonotype was detected ten times or more. The gene calls are TRBV7-2 and TRBJ1-2, with no clear D. The ends were cut back, 4 bases at V and 3 bases at J, with 6 bases in the middle. Germline V lookup: CDR1 SGHTA, CDR2 FQGNSA. This CDR3 has 12 amino acids. CDR3 sequence (DNA): TGTGCCAGCAGCTCCTATGACTATGGCTACACCTTC. Residues: CASSSYDYGYTF.

This clonotype has ten or more counts. V is TRBV7-3 and J is TRBJ1-1; 12 bases are a match to TRBD1. The J segment lost 3 bases and the V segment lost 0 bases, leaving 5 bases of the junction unmatched. Germline V CDR1 and CDR2: SGHTA, FQGTGA. This CDR3 is 17 amino acids long. The DNA for the CDR3 is TGTGCCAGCAGCTTAACGGGACAGGGGGCGCTGGACACTGAAGCTTTCTTT. Its translation is CASSLTGQGALDTEAFF.

This clonotype was counted many times. This chain connects TRBV7-6 to TRBJ2-3; 10 nucleotides match TRBD1. CDR1 and CDR2 (germline): SGHVS, FNYEAQ. V shed 1 base and J 4 bases; nucleotides not matched to a gene: 5. The CDR3 runs 16 residues. The chain's CDR3 is CASSLEGDRGSDTQYF. The DNA for the CDR3 is TGTGCCAGCAGCTTAGAAGGGGACAGGGGTTCAGATACGCAGTATTTT.

The sample holds many counts of this clonotype. V and J are TRBV12-3 or TRBV12-4 and TRBJ1-4; a weak D match, TRBD1 (6 bases). Trimming took 6 bases from V and 6 from J, leaving 8 bases between them. The CDR3 is made up of 12 amino acids. CDR3 in amino acids: CASRRTDEKLFF. Written as DNA, the CDR3 is TGTGCCAGCAGACGGACAGATGAAAAACTGTTTTTT.

This clonotype has ten or more counts. The chain links TRBV18 to TRBJ2-1; tentatively, D is TRBD1 or TRBD2 (5 bases each). The CDR3 has 12 amino acids. Germline V CDR1 and CDR2: KGHSH, LQKENI. Trimming pared 3 bases from V and 8 bases from J, leaving 8 bases between. The CDR3 region has the DNA TGTGCCAGCTCACCGGTGGGGGATGAGCAGTTCTTC. It yields the protein CASSPVGDEQFF.

At least ten counts were recorded for this clonotype. V and J are TRBV7-2 and TRBJ2-5; tentative D call: TRBD1 (6 bases). V gave up 0 bases and J gave up 1 base, with 9 bases separating them. This CDR3 region has 15 residues. Per germline, CDR1 SGHTA and CDR2 FQGNSA. CDR3 sequence: CASSLAGAFQETQYF. CDR3 coding DNA: TGTGCCAGCAGCTTAGCGGGGGCCTTCCAAGAGACCCAGTACTTC.

This clonotype was seen ten or more times. The J gene is TRBJ2-7, the V gene TRBV7-2; D uncertain. The germline V gene encodes CDR1 SGHTA and CDR2 FQGNSA. V was shortened by 1 base and J by 3 bases, with 7 bases between the two germline ends. The CDR3 spans 13 residues. CDR3 sequence reads: CASSLGLGYEQYV. The DNA for the CDR3 is TGTGCCAGCAGCTTAGGCCTCGGCTACGAGCAGTACGTC.